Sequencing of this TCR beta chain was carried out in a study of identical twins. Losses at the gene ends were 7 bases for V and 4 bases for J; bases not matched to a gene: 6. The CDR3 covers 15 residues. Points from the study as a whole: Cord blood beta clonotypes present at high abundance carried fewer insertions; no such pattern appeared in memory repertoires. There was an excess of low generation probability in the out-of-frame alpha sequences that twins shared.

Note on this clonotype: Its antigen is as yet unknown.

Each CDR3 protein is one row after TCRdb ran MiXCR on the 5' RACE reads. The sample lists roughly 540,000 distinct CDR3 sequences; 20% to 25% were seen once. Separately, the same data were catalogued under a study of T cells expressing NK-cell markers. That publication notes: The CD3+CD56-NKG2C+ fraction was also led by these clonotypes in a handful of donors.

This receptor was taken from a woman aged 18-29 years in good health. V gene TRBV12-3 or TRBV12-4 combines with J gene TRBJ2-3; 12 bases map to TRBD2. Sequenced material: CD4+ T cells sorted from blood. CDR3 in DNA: TGTGCCAGCACCCCCCTAGCGGGGGGGTCAGATACGCAGTATTTT. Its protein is CASTPLAGGSDTQYF.